This is a list of T cell receptor beta chains from one sample in a study of PD-1 blockade in classical Hodgkin lymphoma. Generated by immunoSEQ multiplex PCR, the TCRdb table keeps only in-frame clones and is missing some. The data hold around 70,000 clones, with 71% observed a single time. Sequenced here: peripheral blood mononuclear cells (PBMCs), sampled before the second cycle of nivolumab. The receptor source for this set is a human donor with classical Hodgkin lymphoma. Each CDR3 is given with its conserved first and last residue. A D gene is named only where the DNA matches it firmly. Size is omitted from some rows. Given values are once, few, many or a class for expanded clones.

J | D | size | length | V | DNA | CDR3
TRBJ1-1 | - | - | 14 | TRBV11-2 | TGTGCCAGCAGCCCCGAAAGGCCTAACACTGAAGCTTTCTTT | CASSPERPNTEAFF
TRBJ2-1 | TRBD2 | - | 15 | TRBV30 | TGTGCCTGGAGTGTACTAGCGGGAAGGGTCGATGAGCAGTTCTTC | CAWSVLAGRVDEQFF
TRBJ2-5 | TRBD2 | - | 18 | TRBV5-6 | TGTGCCAGCAGCTTGAGACTAGCGGGGGTCCCGGGTCAAGAGACCCAGTACTTC | CASSLRLAGVPGQETQYF
TRBJ2-6 | TRBD1 | - | 18 | TRBV6-1 | TGTGCCAGCAGTGCCCGGGACAGGGGTAGGTCTGGGGCCAACGTCCTGACTTTC | CASSARDRGRSGANVLTF
TRBJ1-1 | - | - | 15 | TRBV29-1 | TGCAGCGTTGAAGGAGGTGGCAGGGAGGACACTGAAGCTTTCTTT | CSVEGGGREDTEAFF
TRBJ2-2 | - | - | 17 | TRBV4-1 | TGCGCCAGCAGCCAAGGGCACGACCGGGGGTGGACCGGGGAGCTGTTTTTT | CASSQGHDRGWTGELFF
TRBJ2-7 | - | - | 14 | TRBV28 | TGTGCCAGCACCCCCCGGGGCAAATCCTACGAGCAGTACTTC | CASTPRGKSYEQYF
TRBJ1-2 | - | - | 15 | TRBV6-1 | TGTGCCAGCAGTGATTGGCAGGACCTCCCGTATGGCTACACCTTC | CASSDWQDLPYGYTF
TRBJ1-2 | - | - | 15 | TRBV7-2 | TGTGCCAGCAGCTTAGCCCCTCTCCTGCACTATGGCTACACCTTC | CASSLAPLLHYGYTF
TRBJ2-3 | - | few | 15 | TRBV10-2 | TGCGCCAGCACATGGGGGGTGGGGCCCACAGATACGCAGTATTTT | CASTWGVGPTDTQYF
TRBJ1-5 | - | - | 13 | TRBV5-8 | TGTGCCAGCAGCTTTGGGGGAGATCAGCCCCAGCATTTT | CASSFGGDQPQHF
TRBJ2-5 | - | - | 16 | TRBV4-2 | TGTGCCAGCAGCCAAGTCGGCGGGCCCGTCCAAGAGACCCAGTACTTC | CASSQVGGPVQETQYF
TRBJ1-4 | - | - | 15 | TRBV27 | TGTGCCAGCAGCCCTTACAGGATCACTAATGAAAAACTGTTTTTT | CASSPYRITNEKLFF
TRBJ1-4 | TRBD1 | - | 15 | TRBV19 | TGTGCCAGTAGTCCACTGGACAGGGGGGATGAAAAACTGTTTTTT | CASSPLDRGDEKLFF
TRBJ2-7 | - | - | 16 | TRBV15 | TGTGCTACCAGCAGGCATTATGGCGGGACTCACTACGAGCAGTACTTC | CATSRHYGGTHYEQYF
TRBJ1-2 | - | - | 13 | TRBV25-1 | TGTGCCAGCCGTGGTGCGGGGGAGCGTGGCTACACCTTC | CASRGAGERGYTF
TRBJ1-2 | - | - | 14 | TRBV19 | TGTGCCAGTAGTATAGATCCCAGGACCTATGGCTACACCTTC | CASSIDPRTYGYTF
TRBJ2-7 | - | - | 13 | TRBV6-6 | TGTGCCAGCAGTTACGACGGGGTCTACGAGCAGTACTTC | CASSYDGVYEQYF
TRBJ1-2 | - | once | 15 | TRBV6-5 | TGTGCCAGCAGTCCCCCGGACATGTTAAACTATGGCTACACCTTC | CASSPPDMLNYGYTF
TRBJ2-1 | - | - | 11 | TRBV19 | TGTGCCAGTAGTTGGGGACCTGAGCAGTTCTTC | CASSWGPEQFF
TRBJ1-1 | - | many | 18 | TRBV12-5 | TGTGCTAGTGGTTTGGTAATCGGGCAGGGGCATCGGAACACTGAAGCTTTCTTT | CASGLVIGQGHRNTEAFF
TRBJ2-7 | - | once | 13 | TRBV27 | TGTGCCAGCAGTTTTTTGGGGGGCTACGAGCAGTACTTC | CASSFLGGYEQYF
TRBJ2-1 | - | - | 16 | TRBV11-3 | TGTGCCAGCAGCTTCTCGGATGTGGGGGGCTACAATGAGCAGTTCTTC | CASSFSDVGGYNEQFF
TRBJ1-6 | TRBD1 | - | 13 | TRBV29-1 | TGCAGCGTAGGGACAGGGGCTAATTCACCCCTCCACTTT | CSVGTGANSPLHF
TRBJ1-1 | - | - | 13 | TRBV2 | TGTGCCAGCAGCCCCCAGGGAGGTACTGAAGCTTTCTTT | CASSPQGGTEAFF
TRBJ2-3 | - | - | 16 | TRBV28 | TGTGCCAGCAACCTATCGTTTGGGCGCCTCACAGATACGCAGTATTTT | CASNLSFGRLTDTQYF
TRBJ2-7 | TRBD2 | - | 16 | TRBV23-1 | TGCGCCAGCAGTCTTACGACTAGCGGGGGGATCTACGAGCAGTACTTC | CASSLTTSGGIYEQYF
TRBJ2-7 | - | - | 12 | TRBV9 | TGTGCCAGCAGCGTAGCAGACGGGGAGCAGTACTTC | CASSVADGEQYF
TRBJ2-7 | - | few | 12 | TRBV7-6 | TGTGCCAGCAGCAATACGGACAGCGAGCAGTACTTC | CASSNTDSEQYF
TRBJ1-5 | - | - | 12 | TRBV6-1 | TGTGCCACCGAGGGGGGCAATCAGCCCCAGCATTTT | CATEGGNQPQHF
TRBJ1-1 | - | - | 16 | TRBV5-1 | TGCGCCAGCAGCTTGCACGATTCGGGGGAGAACACTGAAGCTTTCTTT | CASSLHDSGENTEAFF
TRBJ1-2 | TRBD1 | - | 13 | TRBV7-8 | TGTGCCAGCAGCTTAACAGGGGTTCAAGGCTACACCTTC | CASSLTGVQGYTF
TRBJ2-1 | - | - | 15 | TRBV12-5 | TGTGCTAGTGGTTTCGGACTGAACGGGGGCAATGAGCAGTTCTTC | CASGFGLNGGNEQFF
TRBJ2-1 | - | - | 14 | TRBV11-2 | TGTGCCAGCAGACTTATGGAGCAAGCCAATGAGCAGTTCTTC | CASRLMEQANEQFF
TRBJ1-1 | - | few | 15 | TRBV5-5 | TGTGCCAGCAGCCGTGAGTATTGGGGGCCCTTTGAAGCTTTCTTT | CASSREYWGPFEAFF
TRBJ2-7 | - | few | 15 | TRBV21-1 | TGTGCCAGCAGCAAACCGGCAGGGACCTCCTACGAGCAGTACTTC | CASSKPAGTSYEQYF